This T cell receptor beta chain is from a study of blood T cell repertoires in COVID-19. About the research overall: The United States, Italy and Spain supplied acute and convalescent COVID-19 samples. PBMCs, B-cell-depleted T cells, or T cells were the source of the cDNA or gDNA that made up the material.

The V gene end was trimmed by 2 bases and the J gene end by 6 bases; junction bases not matched to a gene: 2. Germline V gives CDR1 SGHTA, CDR2 FQGTGA. The CDR3 extends over 14 amino acids. How the authors handled the data: Estimation of nucleated cell counts was performed using reference gene primer amplification. Libraries were prepared by immunoSEQ multiplex PCR; TCRdb keeps only in-frame clonotypes and omits some of them. V and J calls and clone size are given by that table; D and trimming were obtained from the DNA. The sample records about 190,000 clones, roughly 81% being singletons. This rearrangement joins TRBV7-3 to TRBJ2-2; 8 bases line up with TRBD2. This clonotype was sampled from a woman aged 70 to 79 with active or convalescent COVID-19. Sequences were obtained from peripheral blood. DNA of the CDR3: TGTGCCAGCAGCTTAGGACTAGCATCCGGGGAGCTGTTTTTT. Translation gives CASSLGLASGELFF.